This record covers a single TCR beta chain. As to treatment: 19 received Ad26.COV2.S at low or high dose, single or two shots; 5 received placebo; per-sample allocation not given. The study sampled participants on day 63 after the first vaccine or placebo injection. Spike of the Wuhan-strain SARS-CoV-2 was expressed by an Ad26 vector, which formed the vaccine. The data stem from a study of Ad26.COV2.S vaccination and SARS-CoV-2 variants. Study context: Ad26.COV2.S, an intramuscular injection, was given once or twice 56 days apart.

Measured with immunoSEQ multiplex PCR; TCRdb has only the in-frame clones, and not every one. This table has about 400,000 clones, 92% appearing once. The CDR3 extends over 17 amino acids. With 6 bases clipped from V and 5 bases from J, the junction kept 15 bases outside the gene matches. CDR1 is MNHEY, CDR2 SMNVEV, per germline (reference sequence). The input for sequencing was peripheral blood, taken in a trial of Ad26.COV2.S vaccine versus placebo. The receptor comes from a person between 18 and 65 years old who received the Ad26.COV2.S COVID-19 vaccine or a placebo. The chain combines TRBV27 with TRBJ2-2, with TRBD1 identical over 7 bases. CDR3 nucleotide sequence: TGTGCCAGCAGAGAGAGAGGGGGCGCAGTTAGAACCGGGGAGCTGTTTTTT. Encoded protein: CASRERGGAVRTGELFF.